The following is a TCR beta chain sequence with its context. This sample was included in a study of cytomegalovirus exposure and HLA in healthy donors. Primers for the PCR totalled 60 Vbeta and 13 Jbeta. Assay used: immunoSEQ multiplex PCR; TCRdb lists only in-frame clones, some missing. Of 200,000 to 250,000 clones in the sample, 85% were seen once. CDR3 length: 14 residues. CDR1 is SGHTS and CDR2 is YDEGEE in the germline V gene. The V gene end was trimmed by 2 bases and the J gene end by 4 bases; junction bases not matched to a gene: 4. The sequenced sample was PBMCs. The sequence derives from a human donor in good health. V is TRBV5-8 and J is TRBJ2-5; TRBD1 aligns across 8 bases. The CDR3, as DNA: TGTGCCAGCAGCTTAGCCGGACAGGGAGAGACCCAGTACTTC. Protein sequence: CASSLAGQGETQYF.